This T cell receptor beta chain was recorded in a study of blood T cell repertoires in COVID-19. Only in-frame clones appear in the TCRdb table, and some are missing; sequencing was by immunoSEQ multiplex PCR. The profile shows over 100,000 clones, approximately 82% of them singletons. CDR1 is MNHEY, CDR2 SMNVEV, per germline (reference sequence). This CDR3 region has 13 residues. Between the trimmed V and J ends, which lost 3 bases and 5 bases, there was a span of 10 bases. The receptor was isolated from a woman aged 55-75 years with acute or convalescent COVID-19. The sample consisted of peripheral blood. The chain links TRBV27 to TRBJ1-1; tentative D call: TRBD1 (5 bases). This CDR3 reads CASSFWGRTEAFF. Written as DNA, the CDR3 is TGTGCCAGCAGTTTTTGGGGGAGGACTGAAGCTTTCTTT.